The 24 T cell receptor beta chains listed next were all sequenced from one sample in a study of blood T cells in healthy people across ages. Primers used in a second PCR of about 6 to 11 cycles were a sample-barcoded 5' primer and a J-beta primer mix. TCRdb re-called the 5' RACE reads with MiXCR, one entry per CDR3 protein. The sample shows about 720,000 distinct CDR3 sequences, around 25% of them seen only once. These data were also reused for a study on T cells of mothers and their children.

Material for sequencing was blood. The receptors stem from a boy aged 10-17 years in good health.

This clonotype was seen more than once but under ten times. CDR3 in amino acids: CASSQAGGRGEQYF. CDR3 DNA: TGTGCCAGCAGCCAAGCTGGCGGGAGAGGCGAGCAGTACTTC. This chain uses TRBV4-2 with TRBJ2-5; 7 bases line up with TRBD2. The DNA matches TRBJ2-7 better at its end, which makes the J call doubtful. Germline V CDR1 and CDR2: LGHNA, YNFKEQ. The CDR3 extends over 14 amino acids.

This clonotype was observed at least ten times. The chain carries TRBV15 and TRBJ2-4; the D is unclear. Germline assignment: CDR1 LNHNV and CDR2 YYDKDF (reference sequence). The CDR3 consists of 17 residues. The V end lost 0 bases, the J end lost 0 bases, and 12 bases lay between the germline ends. The CDR3 protein is CATSRDLASIAKNIQYF. The CDR3 nucleotides read TGTGCCACCAGCAGAGATTTGGCCAGCATAGCCAAAAACATTCAGTACTTC.

Only a few counts were recorded for this clonotype. The chain couples TRBV6-2 or TRBV6-3 to TRBJ1-1; D is perhaps TRBD1 (5 bases). CDR3 length: 14 amino acids. The germline CDR1 and CDR2 sequences are MNHEY and SVGEGT. The V end lost 0 bases, the J end lost 1 base, and 6 bases lay between the germline ends. The CDR3 spells CASSYSQGNTEAFF. Here the CDR3 DNA reads TGTGCCAGCAGTTACTCGCAGGGGAACACTGAAGCTTTCTTT.

The chain carries TRBV4-3 and TRBJ2-5; D is uncertain. The last part of the DNA fits TRBJ2-7 better; the J call may be wrong. CDR1 and CDR2 (germline): LGHNA, YSLEER. The CDR3 spans 17 residues. CDR3 region: CASSQDAGLSVPYEQYF. The DNA of the CDR3 is TGCGCCAGCAGCCAAGACGCTGGATTGTCGGTTCCCTACGAGCAGTACTTC.

The DNA for the CDR3 is TGCAGTGCTAGAGATCGGGTGCGGGAAGTGGATCAAGAGACCCAGTACTTC. Protein: CSARDRVREVDQETQYF. This chain joins TRBV20-1 and TRBJ2-5, with D possibly matching TRBD2 (6 bases). Germline values: CDR1 DFQATT, CDR2 SNEGSKA (reference sequence). The CDR3 extends over 17 amino acids. V lost 0 bases and J lost 2, with 19 bases in between.

This clonotype has just a few counts. The CDR3 region has the DNA TGTGCCATCAAACAGGATCAAGAGACCCAGTACTTC. Translating it yields CAIKQDQETQYF. This chain joins TRBV10-3 and TRBJ2-5, with D tentatively TRBD1 (5 bases). V gave up 7 bases and J gave up 2 bases, with 8 bases separating them. The CDR3 is made up of 12 amino acids. The germline gives CDR1 ENHRY, CDR2 SYGVKD.

Ten or more counts support this clonotype. This may stem from a read error, because a much larger clone lies one nucleotide away. V gene TRBV6-5 combines with J gene TRBJ2-7, with D uncertain. Germline CDR1 reads MNHEY; CDR2 reads SVGAGI. This CDR3 region has 11 residues. Trimming left V 5 bases short and J 3 bases short, with 5 bases between. The CDR3 nucleotides are TGTGCCAGCAGTGACCGCTACGAGCAGTACTTC. It codes for CASSDRYEQYF.

This chain's CDR3 is CASRNRPGTSGESSYEQYF. CDR3 DNA sequence: TGTGCCAGTAGAAACCGGCCGGGGACTAGCGGGGAGTCCTCCTACGAGCAGTACTTC. The rearrangement joins TRBV27 to TRBJ2-7; 13 bases are a match to TRBD2. The V and J ends lost 9 bases and 0 bases, in that order; junction bases with no gene match: 17. This CDR3 has 19 residues. CDR1 and CDR2 from the germline V gene are MNHEY and SMNVEV (reference sequence).

The V call is TRBV5-1, the J call TRBJ2-1; 10 positions match TRBD2. V lost 5 bases and J lost 4; bases outside the gene matches: 9. The CDR3 totals 16 residues. Germline lookup yields CDR1 SGHRS and CDR2 YFSETQ. DNA of the CDR3: TGCGCCAGCAGGAGGTTAGCGGGGGGACCGTACAATGAGCAGTTCTTC. Its protein product is CASRRLAGGPYNEQFF.

This clonotype turned up a few times. This rearrangement joins TRBV5-1 to TRBJ1-6; D unclear. Trimming left V 0 bases short and J 9 bases short, with 10 bases between. From germline, CDR1 is SGHRS and CDR2 YFSETQ. This CDR3 has 14 amino acids. The chain's CDR3 is CASSLEVYSSPLHF. Written as DNA, the CDR3 is TGCGCCAGCAGCTTGGAAGTGTACAGTTCACCCCTCCACTTT.

This clonotype has just a few counts. The rearrangement links TRBV12-3 or TRBV12-4 to TRBJ2-1; TRBD2 agrees at 7 bases. The V gene end was trimmed by 6 bases and the J gene end by 3 bases; junction bases not matched to a gene: 8. The CDR3 is 15 residues long. This CDR3 reads CASRETSEHYNEQFF. Written as DNA, the CDR3 is TGTGCCAGCAGGGAAACTAGCGAGCACTACAATGAGCAGTTCTTC.

Details on this clonotype: One junction end does not reproduce the germline sequence, and a read error may be involved. V and J are TRBV7-9 and TRBJ2-5; D may correspond to TRBD1 or TRBD2 (6 bases each). CDR1 and CDR2 (germline): SEHNR, FQNEAQ (reference sequence). The CDR3 spans 13 residues. This chain's CDR3 is CASSLEGGLVSFF. The CDR3, as DNA: TGTGCCAGCAGCTTAGAAGGGGGGCTAGTATCCTTCTTC.

Only a few counts were recorded for this clonotype. This chain uses TRBV2 with TRBJ2-4, with D perhaps assigned TRBD1 or TRBD2 (5 bases each). V was shortened by 2 bases and J by 0 bases, with 8 bases between the two germline ends. The CDR3 sequence is 15 residues long. Germline-derived CDR1 and CDR2 are SNHLY and FYNNEI. The CDR3 DNA follows: TGTGCCAGCAGTGAAACGGGGCTAGCCAAAAACATTCAGTACTTC. It translates to CASSETGLAKNIQYF.

V usage is TRBV12-2 and J usage is TRBJ1-1. TRBV12-2 is flagged as a pseudogene. The CDR3 is made up of 15 amino acids. The CDR3 here is CASRFRISGNTEAFF. The DNA of the CDR3 is TGTGCAAGTCGCTTTCGAATCTCGGGGAACACTGAAGCTTTCTTT.

In this sample, this clonotype turned up many times. The chain employs TRBV12-3 or TRBV12-4 and TRBJ1-4; maybe TRBD1 (6 bases). The V and J ends lost 7 bases and 5 bases respectively, with 11 bases between them. The CDR3 contains 13 residues. CDR3 in DNA: TGTGCCAGCAACAGGGCCGAAAATGAAAAACTGTTTTTT. Its protein is CASNRAENEKLFF.

The J gene is TRBJ2-7, the V gene TRBV7-2; TRBD1 aligns across 8 bases. V shed 4 bases and J 4 bases; nucleotides not matched to a gene: 12. In germline, CDR1 is SGHTA, CDR2 FQGNSA. CDR3 length: 16 residues. CDR3 sequence reads: CASSSPRQGLGYEQYF. The DNA for the CDR3 is TGTGCCAGCAGCTCCCCACGACAGGGGTTAGGGTACGAGCAGTACTTC. The full variable domain, its missing parts supplied by reference TRBV7-2 and TRBJ2-7, is GAGVSQSPSNKVTEKGKDVELRCDPISGHTALYWYRQSLGQGLEFLIYFQGNSAPDKSGLPSDRFSAERTGGSVSTLTIQRTQQEDSAVYLCASSSPRQGLGYEQYFGPGTRLTVT.

This sequence joins TRBV14 and TRBJ2-1; the D gene is possibly TRBD2 (5 bases). V shed 2 bases and J shed 8 bases, with 10 bases lying between them. This CDR3 has 13 residues. The V gene's germline CDR1 is SGHDN and CDR2 FVKESK. The CDR3 spells CASSQWSGYEQFF. In nucleotides, the CDR3 is TGTGCCAGCAGCCAATGGTCGGGATATGAGCAGTTCTTC.

A few counts support this clonotype. V gene TRBV5-6 combines with J gene TRBJ1-6; no reliable D call. Germline CDR1 is SGHDT and CDR2 is YYEEEE. V dropped 1 base and J dropped 8 bases, with 10 bases sitting between them. This CDR3 region has 14 residues. CDR3 residues: CASSLKKDYSPLHF. The CDR3 bases are TGTGCCAGCAGCTTGAAAAAAGATTATTCACCCCTCCACTTT.

This clonotype was found a few times. This chain connects TRBV10-3 to TRBJ2-7; D is unclear. Germline V gene lookup returns CDR1 ENHRY and CDR2 SYGVKD. V dropped 0 bases and J dropped 6 bases, with 15 bases sitting between them. The CDR3 sequence is 15 residues long. The CDR3 bases are TGTGCCATCAGTGAGTCCCACCTGACGGGCTCCGAGCAGTACTTC. This codes for CAISESHLTGSEQYF.

This clonotype turned up a few times. The gene calls are TRBV6-2 or TRBV6-3 and TRBJ1-5, with 12 bases aligning to TRBD1. CDR1 is MNHEY, CDR2 SVGEGT, per germline. The CDR3 length is 18 residues. V shed 0 bases, J shed 5 bases, and the junction held 8 bases outside the gene matches. CDR3 residues: CASSYSTQGQGAYQPQHF. The CDR3 nucleotides read TGTGCCAGCAGTTACTCGACTCAGGGACAGGGGGCTTATCAGCCCCAGCATTTT.

This chain connects TRBV7-2 to TRBJ2-5; perhaps TRBD1 as D (6 bases). The ends were cut back, 1 base at V and 2 bases at J, with 14 bases in the middle. The CDR3 sequence is 16 residues long. Germline CDR1 SGHTA, CDR2 FQGNSA. CDR3 sequence reads: CASSLGVGTFQETQYF. For the CDR3, the DNA is TGTGCCAGCAGCTTAGGCGTGGGGACATTTCAAGAGACCCAGTACTTC.

The rearrangement uses TRBV10-3 and TRBJ2-7; TRBD1 matches 9 bases. CDR3 size: 15 residues. The trim removed 2 bases at V and 5 bases at J, leaving 7 bases unmatched. CDR1 is ENHRY, CDR2 SYGVKD, per germline. This CDR3 reads CAISEPEDRGDEQYF. The CDR3 DNA is TGTGCCATCAGTGAGCCCGAGGACAGGGGTGACGAGCAGTACTTC.

This clonotype was found many times. This chain connects TRBV6-5 to TRBJ1-1; D is uncertain. The length of the CDR3 is 14 residues. V dropped 2 bases and J dropped 4 bases, with 11 bases sitting between them. The germline V gene has CDR1 MNHEY and CDR2 SVGAGI. CDR3 protein: CASSYDDLATEAFF. The CDR3 nucleotides read TGTGCCAGCAGTTACGATGATTTGGCCACTGAAGCTTTCTTT.

The chain employs TRBV19 and TRBJ2-1, with D possibly TRBD1 on 6 matching bases. Per the germline V gene, CDR1 is LNHDA and CDR2 is SQIVND (reference sequence). The CDR3 has 14 amino acids. Trimming shortened V by 6 bases and J by 5 bases, and 14 bases separated the two germline ends. DNA of the CDR3: TGTGCCAGTAGACGGACAGATAGACACAATGAGCAGTTCTTC. The encoded protein is CASRRTDRHNEQFF.